What follows is one T cell receptor beta chain and its context. The sample belongs to a study of blood T cell repertoires in COVID-19. About the research overall: T cells, B-cell-depleted T cells, or PBMCs supplied cDNA or gDNA.

Source study methods: Using reference gene primer amplification, nucleated cell counts were estimated. Sequencing used immunoSEQ multiplex PCR; TCRdb keeps in-frame clones, though not all of them. Clonal size and the V and J genes are those of that table, whereas D and trimming came from the DNA. The table shows over 450,000 clones, with 85% to 90% occurring only once. Seattle enrolled patients during active infection and tracked them longitudinally. The V and J ends lost 0 bases and 2 bases respectively, with 13 bases between them. Germline CDR1 reads SGHDT; CDR2 reads YYEEEE. There are 16 residues in the CDR3.

The source is a woman in her forties or fifties with COVID-19, enrolled during active disease. The material sequenced was peripheral blood. V is TRBV5-6 and J is TRBJ2-3; maybe TRBD2 (5 bases). In nucleotides, the CDR3 is TGTGCCAGCAGCTTGGTCAGCGGAGCGAACACAGATACGCAGTATTTT. It translates to CASSLVSGANTDTQYF.